These T cell receptor beta chains were read from a single sample in a study of beta chain features in type 1 diabetes. TCRdb's copy holds only in-frame clones and misses some; the assay was immunoSEQ multiplex PCR. The profile covers 25,000 to 30,000 clones, with roughly 56% appearing a single time and under 1.5% taken by the ten largest. Sequenced material: Tregs from blood. The receptors stem from a woman aged 18-29 years with type 1 diabetes. Each CDR3 is given with its conserved first and last residue. D genes are given only for firm matches. Size is omitted from some rows. Given values are once, few, many or a class for expanded clones.

v_call	d_call	clone_size	j_call	cdr3_aa	cdr3_nt
TRBV9	TRBD2	-	TRBJ2-3	CASSLISGRDSDTQYF	TGTGCCAGCAGCTTGATTAGCGGGAGGGATTCAGATACGCAGTATTTT
TRBV5-1	TRBD2	once	TRBJ2-7	CASSEGGPGEQYF	TGCGCCAGCAGCGAGGGAGGGCCGGGGGAGCAGTACTTC
TRBV6-1	TRBD2	once	TRBJ2-3	CASSVRLADTDTQYF	TGTGCCAGCAGTGTTCGGCTAGCGGACACAGATACGCAGTATTTT
TRBV28	-	-	TRBJ1-6	CASSSPAGESSPLHF	TGTGCCAGCAGTTCCCCGGCGGGGGAGTCTTCACCCCTCCACTTT
TRBV29-1	-	-	TRBJ2-7	CSVEDPRRSYEQYF	TGCAGCGTTGAAGACCCCCGACGGAGCTACGAGCAGTACTTC
TRBV5-4	TRBD1	few	TRBJ1-2	CASSQGQGLYGYTF	TGTGCCAGCAGCCAGGGACAGGGACTCTATGGCTACACCTTC
TRBV10-2	-	-	TRBJ1-5	CASSALFSSNQPQHF	TGCGCCAGCAGTGCCTTGTTCTCCAGCAATCAGCCCCAGCATTTT
TRBV10-3	-	-	TRBJ2-3	CAIGAPSGHDSDTQYF	TGTGCCATCGGTGCCCCCTCGGGACACGACTCAGATACGCAGTATTTT
TRBV7-9	-	-	TRBJ1-3	CASSLDRTGGTIYF	TGTGCCAGCAGCTTAGATCGAACAGGTGGCACCATATATTTT
TRBV20-1	-	-	TRBJ2-5	CSARQETQYF	TGCAGTGCTAGGCAGGAGACCCAGTACTTC
TRBV6-1	TRBD1	few	TRBJ2-1	CASSGGTGGRDEQFF	TGTGCCAGCTCTGGGGGGACAGGGGGCCGCGATGAGCAGTTCTTC
TRBV7-2	-	few	TRBJ1-5	CASSPVSGPDQPQHF	TGTGCCAGCAGTCCCGTTTCAGGGCCGGATCAGCCCCAGCATTTT
TRBV9	-	-	TRBJ2-1	CASSVGSLAMYNEQFF	TGTGCCAGCAGCGTAGGTTCGCTAGCGATGTACAATGAGCAGTTCTTC
TRBV29-1	-	few	TRBJ2-5	CSVVFGQSMGTQYF	TGCAGCGTTGTTTTCGGACAGTCTATGGGTACCCAGTACTTC
TRBV5-1	TRBD1	medium-sized	TRBJ1-3	CASSGTGSGNTIYF	TGCGCCAGCAGCGGGACAGGCTCTGGAAACACCATATATTTT
TRBV19	-	-	TRBJ2-1	CASSIGPGRGYNEQFF	TGTGCCAGTAGTATAGGGCCGGGTAGGGGCTACAATGAGCAGTTCTTC
TRBV7-2	TRBD1	once	TRBJ1-5	CASSFTGTGNQPQHF	TGTGCCAGCAGCTTTACCGGGACAGGGAATCAACCCCAGCATTTT
TRBV7-2	-	few	TRBJ1-1	CASSEGGTEAFF	TGTGCCAGCAGTGAAGGGGGAACTGAAGCTTTCTTT
TRBV6-6	-	-	TRBJ1-5	CASSSNTGPVGPQHF	TGTGCCAGCAGTTCGAACACAGGGCCGGTCGGGCCCCAGCATTTT
TRBV7-9	TRBD2	few	TRBJ2-5	CASSFRGEQETQYF	TGTGCCAGCAGCTTTCGGGGGGAACAAGAGACCCAGTACTTC
TRBV6-6	-	-	TRBJ1-3	CASTLMSPRSGNTIYF	TGTGCCAGCACCCTTATGTCTCCGAGGTCTGGAAACACCATATATTTT
TRBV9	TRBD2	-	TRBJ2-6	CASTTSGRAGANVLTF	TGTGCCAGCACGACTAGCGGGAGGGCTGGGGCCAACGTCCTGACTTTC
TRBV2	-	-	TRBJ2-3	CASSPALGGTDTQYF	TGTGCCAGCAGTCCTGCTTTAGGGGGCACAGATACGCAGTATTTT
TRBV7-6	TRBD2	-	TRBJ2-1	CASSHVPLAGAYNEQFF	TGTGCCAGCAGCCACGTACCCTTAGCGGGAGCCTACAATGAGCAGTTCTTC
TRBV4-2	-	-	TRBJ2-2	CASSQSGSSQIAGELFF	TGTGCCAGCAGCCAGTCCGGGTCCTCTCAAATAGCCGGGGAGCTGTTTTTT
TRBV29-1	TRBD1	few	TRBJ2-5	CSAGGGQGAETQYF	TGCAGCGCCGGAGGGGGACAGGGCGCGGAGACCCAGTACTTC
TRBV19	TRBD2	-	TRBJ2-1	CASSPRGLADYNEQFF	TGTGCCAGTAGTCCGAGGGGACTAGCGGACTACAATGAGCAGTTCTTC
TRBV5-6	TRBD2	-	TRBJ2-1	CASSFPGTGGYNEQFF	TGTGCCAGCAGCTTCCCTGGGACGGGAGGCTACAATGAGCAGTTCTTC
TRBV5-6	TRBD1	few	TRBJ1-5	CASSLTGGYQPQHF	TGTGCCAGCAGCTTGACAGGGGGTTATCAGCCCCAGCATTTT
TRBV27	TRBD1	-	TRBJ2-1	CASSFSGQGTDEQFF	TGTGCCAGCAGTTTTTCGGGACAGGGGACTGATGAGCAGTTCTTC
TRBV5-1	TRBD1	-	TRBJ1-1	CASSLVQGAGTEAFF	TGCGCCAGCAGCTTGGTCCAGGGGGCAGGCACTGAAGCTTTCTTT
TRBV11-2	-	-	TRBJ2-1	CASSKTTRQFF	TGTGCCAGCAGTAAAACTACTAGGCAGTTCTTC
TRBV7-2	TRBD2	-	TRBJ2-7	CASTRRLAGDEQYF	TGTGCCAGCACCCGGAGGCTAGCGGGGGACGAGCAGTACTTC
TRBV5-4	TRBD1	-	TRBJ2-3	CASRKVGTATDTQYF	TGTGCCAGCAGGAAGGTCGGGACAGCCACAGATACGCAGTATTTT
TRBV10-1	-	-	TRBJ1-1	CASSPTVGRAEAFF	TGCGCCAGCAGCCCGACGGTTGGGAGGGCTGAAGCTTTCTTT
TRBV6-1	-	-	TRBJ2-1	CASSGELNEQFF	TGTGCCAGCAGTGGAGAGCTAAATGAGCAGTTCTTC
TRBV5-1	-	-	TRBJ2-2	CASSLVGGTVTGELFF	TGCGCCAGCAGCTTGGTGGGCGGGACGGTCACCGGGGAGCTGTTTTTT
TRBV4-1	-	-	TRBJ2-1	CASRRLFGKAPPEDNEQFF	TGCGCCAGCAGAAGGTTGTTCGGGAAAGCCCCCCCAGAAGACAATGAGCAGTTCTTC
TRBV19	-	few	TRBJ1-5	CASRGGQGSWPQHF	TGTGCCAGTCGGGGGGGGCAGGGGAGTTGGCCCCAGCATTTT
TRBV11-3	-	-	TRBJ2-1	CASSFKRSSSYNEQFF	TGTGCCAGCAGCTTCAAGCGGTCTAGCTCCTACAATGAGCAGTTCTTC
TRBV10-3	TRBD2	-	TRBJ2-2	CAISGPSVAGGYTGELFF	TGTGCCATCAGTGGACCTTCGGTGGCGGGAGGGTACACCGGGGAGCTGTTTTTT
TRBV28	-	-	TRBJ1-5	CASRPGREGNQPQHF	TGTGCCAGCAGGCCGGGCAGGGAGGGCAATCAGCCCCAGCATTTT
TRBV7-1	-	-	TRBJ2-2	CASSPGLLRNTGELFF	TGTGCCAGCAGCCCCGGACTGTTACGGAACACCGGGGAGCTGTTTTTT
TRBV5-1	-	-	TRBJ2-7	CASSLVGGEQYF	TGCGCCAGCAGCTTGGTTGGAGGGGAGCAGTACTTC
TRBV27	TRBD2	once	TRBJ2-7	CASSYRDGLAGGRHEQYF	TGTGCCAGCAGTTACAGGGATGGACTAGCGGGAGGGCGCCACGAGCAGTACTTC
TRBV7-2	TRBD2	-	TRBJ2-2	CASSFPRTSGNTGELFF	TGTGCCAGCAGCTTTCCCAGGACTAGCGGAAACACCGGGGAGCTGTTTTTT
TRBV11-2	-	few	TRBJ2-1	CASSLLVNEQFF	TGTGCCAGCAGCTTATTAGTGAATGAGCAGTTCTTC
TRBV12-5	-	-	TRBJ2-1	CASGLSNSYNEQFF	TGTGCTAGTGGTTTATCTAACTCCTACAATGAGCAGTTCTTC
TRBV7-2	TRBD2	-	TRBJ2-2	CASSLGGRVSTGELFF	TGTGCCAGCAGCTTAGGCGGGAGGGTTAGCACCGGGGAGCTGTTTTTT
TRBV6-5	TRBD2	large	TRBJ2-1	CASRPLAGGRNEQFF	TGTGCCAGCAGGCCCCTGGCGGGAGGGAGGAATGAGCAGTTCTTC
TRBV7-2	-	-	TRBJ1-2	CASSLAPGVGYTF	TGTGCCAGCAGCTTAGCCCCAGGGGTAGGCTACACCTTC
TRBV28	-	few	TRBJ1-5	CASTPFRGASNQPQHF	TGTGCCAGCACCCCTTTTCGGGGGGCTAGCAATCAGCCCCAGCATTTT
TRBV6-5	-	-	TRBJ2-3	CASSQGLSTDTQYF	TGTGCCAGCAGTCAGGGACTCAGCACAGATACGCAGTATTTT